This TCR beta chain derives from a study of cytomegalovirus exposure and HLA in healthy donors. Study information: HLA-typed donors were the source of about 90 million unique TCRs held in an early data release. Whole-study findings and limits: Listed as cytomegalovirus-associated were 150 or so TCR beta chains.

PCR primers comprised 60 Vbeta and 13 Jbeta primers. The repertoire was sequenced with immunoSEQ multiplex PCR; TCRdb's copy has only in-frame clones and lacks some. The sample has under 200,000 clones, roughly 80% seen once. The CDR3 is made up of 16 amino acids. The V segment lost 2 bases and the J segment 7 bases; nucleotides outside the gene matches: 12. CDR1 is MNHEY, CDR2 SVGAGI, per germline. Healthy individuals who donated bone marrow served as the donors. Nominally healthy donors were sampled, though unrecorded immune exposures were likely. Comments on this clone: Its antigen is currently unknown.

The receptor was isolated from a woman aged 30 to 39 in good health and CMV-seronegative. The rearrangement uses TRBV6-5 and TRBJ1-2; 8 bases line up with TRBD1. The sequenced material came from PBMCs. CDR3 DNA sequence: TGTGCCAGCAGTTACCTCCTCCCCCCAGGGGGCCGTGGCTACACCTTC. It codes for CASSYLLPPGGRGYTF.